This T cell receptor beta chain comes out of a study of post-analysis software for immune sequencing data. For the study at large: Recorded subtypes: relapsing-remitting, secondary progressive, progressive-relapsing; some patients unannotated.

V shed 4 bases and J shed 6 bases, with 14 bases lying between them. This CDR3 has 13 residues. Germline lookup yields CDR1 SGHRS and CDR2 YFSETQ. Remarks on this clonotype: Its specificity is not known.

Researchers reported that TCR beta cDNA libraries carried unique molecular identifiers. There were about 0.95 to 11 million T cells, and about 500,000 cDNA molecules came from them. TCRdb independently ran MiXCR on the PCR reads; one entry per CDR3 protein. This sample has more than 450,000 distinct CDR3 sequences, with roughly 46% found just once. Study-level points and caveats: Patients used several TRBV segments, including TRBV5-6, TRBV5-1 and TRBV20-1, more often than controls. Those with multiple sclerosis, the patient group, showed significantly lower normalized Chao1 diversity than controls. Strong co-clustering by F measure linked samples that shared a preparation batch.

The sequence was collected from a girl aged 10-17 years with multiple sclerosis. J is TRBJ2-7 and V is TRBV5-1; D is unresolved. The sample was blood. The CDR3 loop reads CASSPVGYREQYF. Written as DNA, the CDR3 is TGCGCCAGCAGCCCTGTGGGGTATCGCGAGCAGTACTTC.